This TCR beta chain was recovered during a study of T cells after posttransplantation cyclophosphamide. This clone was observed once. There are 16 residues in the CDR3. The germline V gene encodes CDR1 SGHRS and CDR2 YFSETQ. V lost 0 bases and J lost 4; bases outside the gene matches: 6. Assay: immunoSEQ multiplex PCR; the TCRdb copy retains only in-frame clones and omits some. Among tens of thousands of clones listed, 73% were seen once. The specimen was memory CD4+ T cells sorted from PBMCs. The genes are TRBV5-1 and TRBJ1-4, with 7 bases fitting TRBD1. The TCR was taken from a woman between 55 and 75 years old in good health, CMV-negative, and a related stem cell transplant donor. The CDR3 region is CASSLGGQSGNEKLFF. Written as DNA, the CDR3 is TGCGCCAGCAGCTTGGGGGGACAGTCGGGTAATGAAAAACTGTTTTTT.